The TCR beta chain under discussion was sequenced for a study of T cell changes during pregnancy in multiple sclerosis. The CDR3 sequence is 14 residues long. Between the trimmed V and J ends, which lost 0 bases and 2 bases, there was a span of 8 bases. From germline, CDR1 is SGHRS and CDR2 YFSETQ. Sequencing used immunoSEQ multiplex PCR; TCRdb keeps in-frame clones, though not all of them. This sample has roughly 42,000 clones, with about 87% found just once. V and J are TRBV5-1 and TRBJ2-5; possibly TRBD2 for D (5 bases). This TCR came from a female donor with multiple sclerosis, enrolled in a pregnancy study. The sequencing used CD4+ T cells from peripheral blood mononuclear cells, collected in the second trimester of pregnancy. The CDR3: CASSLATGQETQYF. As DNA, the CDR3 is TGCGCCAGCAGCTTGGCCACGGGGCAAGAGACCCAGTACTTC.